This record looks at one T cell receptor (beta chain) sequence and its context. The antigen is not known. This specimen belongs to a study of type 1 regulatory T cells. Study at large: An in vitro protocol generated T-allo10, a Tr1-enriched, alloantigen-specific CD4 T cell product.

In TCRdb, the reads were re-called with MiXCR into one record per CDR3 protein. The table includes fewer than 25,000 distinct CDR3 sequences, roughly 45% detected once. CDR3 size: 16 residues. Deletions cut 0 bases from V and 1 base from J, with 13 bases between. Germline V gene lookup returns CDR1 SGHRS and CDR2 YFSETQ. This clonotype originated in a human donor in good health. The chain has TRBV5-1 and TRBJ1-1; D unclear. Sequenced: cultured T cells, either the whole culture or a sorted T cell fraction (not recorded which). The CDR3 loop reads CASSLEFQATNTEAFF. The DNA for the CDR3 is TGCGCCAGCAGCTTGGAATTTCAGGCCACGAACACTGAAGCTTTCTTT.